This T cell receptor beta chain was identified during a study of T cells in tuberculosis. The wider study: IGRA-negative adolescents, IGRA-positive adolescents with latent tuberculosis and adults with active tuberculosis formed this South African cohort. Within 7 days of starting treatment, or before, PBMC were stored.

Clones were sequenced by immunoSEQ multiplex PCR, and TCRdb holds only the in-frame ones, with some missing. The sample carries about 30,000 clones, just over 90% recorded once. Worth noting for this clone: Its antigen is not identified.

Findings of the study overall: Shorter CDR3-alpha in active tuberculosis partly drove smaller distances.

Time point indicated: new active TB diagnosis, blood taken before or within 7 days of starting treatment. HIV-seronegative South African adults aged 18 years or older had newly diagnosed active tuberculosis. The CDR3 loop spans 15 amino acids. The J segment lost 3 bases and the V segment lost 6 bases, leaving 10 bases of the junction unmatched. Germline CDR1 SGHAT, CDR2 FQNNGV. The rearrangement joins TRBV11-2 to TRBJ1-1; 7 bases fit TRBD1. The source is an adult with tuberculosis. The material sequenced was PBMCs, taken at tuberculosis diagnosis. The CDR3 is CASRRNRGEDTEAFF. The DNA of the CDR3 is TGTGCCAGCAGACGCAACAGGGGAGAGGACACTGAAGCTTTCTTT.